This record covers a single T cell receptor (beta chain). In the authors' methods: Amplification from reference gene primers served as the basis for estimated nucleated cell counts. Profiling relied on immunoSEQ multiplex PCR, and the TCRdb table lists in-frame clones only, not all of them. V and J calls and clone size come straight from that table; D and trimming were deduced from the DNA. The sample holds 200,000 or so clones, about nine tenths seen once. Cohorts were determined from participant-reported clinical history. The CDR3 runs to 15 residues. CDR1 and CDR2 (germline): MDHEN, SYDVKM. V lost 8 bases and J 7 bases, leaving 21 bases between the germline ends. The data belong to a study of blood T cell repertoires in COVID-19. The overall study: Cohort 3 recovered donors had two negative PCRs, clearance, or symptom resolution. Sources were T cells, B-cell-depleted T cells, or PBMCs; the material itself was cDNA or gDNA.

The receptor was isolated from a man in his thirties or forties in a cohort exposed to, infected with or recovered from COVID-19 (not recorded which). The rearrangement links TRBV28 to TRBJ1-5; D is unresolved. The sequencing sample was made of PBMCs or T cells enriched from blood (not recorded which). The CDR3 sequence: CASHSHERVVQPQHF. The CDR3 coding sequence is TGTGCCAGCCATTCCCACGAGAGGGTCGTCCAGCCCCAGCATTTT.